The 6 T cell receptor beta chains presented below share a single source sample, sequenced in a study of Ad26.COV2.S vaccination and SARS-CoV-2 variants. Generated by immunoSEQ multiplex PCR, the TCRdb table keeps only in-frame clones and is missing some. The data contain roughly 350,000 clones, approximately 90% of them singletons. This sample's treatment: roughly 18 received Ad26.COV2.S at low or high dose, single or two shots; roughly five received placebo; per-sample allocation not given. It was on day 63 after the first vaccine or placebo injection that samples were taken. Sequences were derived from peripheral blood, sampled in a trial of Ad26.COV2.S vaccine versus placebo. The receptors originated from a person aged 18-60 years who received the Ad26.COV2.S COVID-19 vaccine or a placebo.

In DNA, the CDR3 is TGTGCCAGCAGTTTAGGGGAGAATAACTATGGCTACACCTTC. Translation: CASSLGENNYGYTF. V and J are TRBV28 and TRBJ1-2; D is undetermined. With 2 bases removed from V and 1 base from J, the gap between germline ends came to 8 bases. Germline CDR1 MDHEN, CDR2 SYDVKM. The CDR3 is 14 residues long.

The chain couples TRBV15 to TRBJ2-5, with 9 bases identical to TRBD2. The V gene end was trimmed by 0 bases and the J gene end by 1 base; junction bases not matched to a gene: 6. Germline CDR1 is LNHNV and CDR2 is YYDKDF (reference sequence). The CDR3 extends over 17 amino acids. The DNA of the CDR3 is TGTGCCACCAGCAGAGAGGGCGGGGGGGCGTTCCAAGAGACCCAGTACTTC. This codes for CATSREGGGAFQETQYF.

V is TRBV7-2 and J is TRBJ2-5, with 7 bases aligning to TRBD2. Trimming at V came to 4 bases and at J to 5 bases, leaving 7 bases not matched to a gene. Germline values: CDR1 SGHTA, CDR2 FQGNSA. This CDR3 spans 14 amino acids. CDR3 sequence reads: CASSYRTSEETQYF. CDR3 coding DNA: TGTGCCAGCAGCTACCGAACTAGCGAGGAGACCCAGTACTTC.

This clone was picked up one time. This chain uses TRBV7-9 with TRBJ2-2; possibly TRBD2 for D (6 bases). The CDR3 consists of 14 residues. CDR1 SEHNR and CDR2 FQNEAQ come from the germline V gene (reference sequence). The germline V and J ends were trimmed by 1 base and 6 bases, with 9 bases remaining between them. CDR3 in DNA: TGTGCCAGCAGCTTAGTGGCGGGGTCCGGGGAGCTGTTTTTT. This encodes CASSLVAGSGELFF.

The chain joins TRBV5-6 to TRBJ2-7; no definite D call. The V gene's germline CDR1 is SGHDT and CDR2 YYEEEE. Trimming pared 2 bases from V and 4 bases from J, leaving 7 bases between. The CDR3 has 12 amino acids. In nucleotides, the CDR3 is TGTGCCAGCAGCTTCTCCGGGTACGAGCAGTACTTC. This translates into CASSFSGYEQYF.

For the CDR3, the DNA is TGTGCCAGCAGTGACAGGGAGAAGGGCAATCAGCCCCAGCATTTT. Encoded protein: CASSDREKGNQPQHF. The J gene is TRBJ1-5, the V gene TRBV6-1, with D perhaps matching TRBD1 (5 bases). Trimming removed 3 bases from V and 2 bases from J, with 11 bases in between. The CDR3 runs to 15 residues. Germline loops: CDR1 MNHNS, CDR2 SASEGT.